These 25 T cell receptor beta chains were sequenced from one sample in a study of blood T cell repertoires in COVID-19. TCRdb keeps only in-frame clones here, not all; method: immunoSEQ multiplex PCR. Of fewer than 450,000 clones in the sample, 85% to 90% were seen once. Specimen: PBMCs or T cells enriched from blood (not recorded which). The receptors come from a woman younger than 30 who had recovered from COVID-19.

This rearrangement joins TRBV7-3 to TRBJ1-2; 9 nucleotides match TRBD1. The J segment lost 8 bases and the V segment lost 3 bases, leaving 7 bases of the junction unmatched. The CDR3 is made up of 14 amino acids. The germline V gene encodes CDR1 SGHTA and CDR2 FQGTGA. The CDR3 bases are TGTGCCAGCAGCTTGACACAGGGGGCAGAAGGCTACACCTTC. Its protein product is CASSLTQGAEGYTF. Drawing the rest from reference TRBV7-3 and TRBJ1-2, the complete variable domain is GAGVSQTPSNKVTEKGKYVELRCDPISGHTALYWYRQSLGQGPEFLIYFQGTGAADDSGLPNDRFFAVRPEGSVSTLKIQRTERGDSAVYLCASSLTQGAEGYTFGSGTRLTVV.

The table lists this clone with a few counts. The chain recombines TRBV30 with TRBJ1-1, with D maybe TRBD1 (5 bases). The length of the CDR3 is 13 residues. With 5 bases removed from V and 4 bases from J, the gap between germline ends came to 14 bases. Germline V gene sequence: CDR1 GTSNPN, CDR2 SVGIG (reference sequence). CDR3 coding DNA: TGTGCCTGGGACATGCTCAGGGCCACTGAAGCTTTCTTT. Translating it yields CAWDMLRATEAFF.

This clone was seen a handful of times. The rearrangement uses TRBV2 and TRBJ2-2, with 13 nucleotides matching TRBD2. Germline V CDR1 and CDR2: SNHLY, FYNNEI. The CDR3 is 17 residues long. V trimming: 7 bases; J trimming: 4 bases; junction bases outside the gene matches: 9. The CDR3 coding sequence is TGTGCCAGCACAGAACTAGCGGGGGGGCCGAGCACCGGGGAGCTGTTTTTT. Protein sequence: CASTELAGGPSTGELFF. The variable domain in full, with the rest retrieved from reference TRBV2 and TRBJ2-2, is EPEVTQTPSHQVTQMGQEVILRCVPISNHLYFYWYRQILGQKVEFLVSFYNNEISEKSEIFDDQFSVERPDGSNFTLKIRSTKLEDSAMYFCASTELAGGPSTGELFFGEGSRLTVL.

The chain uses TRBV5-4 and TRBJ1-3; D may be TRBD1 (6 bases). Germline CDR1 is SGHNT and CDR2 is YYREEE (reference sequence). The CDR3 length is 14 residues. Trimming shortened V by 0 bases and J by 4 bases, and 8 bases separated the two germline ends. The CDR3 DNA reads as TGTGCCAGCAGCTTGGGGACAGTGGGAAACACCATATATTTT. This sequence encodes CASSLGTVGNTIYF. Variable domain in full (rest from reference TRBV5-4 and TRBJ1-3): ETGVTQSPTHLIKTRGQQVTLRCSSQSGHNTVSWYQQALGQGPQFIFQYYREEENGRGNFPPRFSGLQFPNYSSELNVNALELDDSALYLCASSLGTVGNTIYFGEGSWLTVV.

The CDR3 sequence is CASSQLYQETQYF. DNA for the CDR3: TGTGCCAGCAGCCAATTGTACCAAGAGACCCAGTACTTC. The V gene is TRBV12-3 or TRBV12-4, the J gene TRBJ2-5; D is undetermined. CDR3 size: 13 residues. The V end lost 6 bases, the J end lost 0 bases, and 8 bases lay between the germline ends.

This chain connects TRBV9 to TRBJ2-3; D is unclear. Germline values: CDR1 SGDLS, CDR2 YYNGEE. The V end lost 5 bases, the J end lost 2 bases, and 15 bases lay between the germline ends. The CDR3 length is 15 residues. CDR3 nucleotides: TGTGCCAGCAGTCCTAGACCAGCCCCCACAGATACGCAGTATTTT. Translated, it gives CASSPRPAPTDTQYF.

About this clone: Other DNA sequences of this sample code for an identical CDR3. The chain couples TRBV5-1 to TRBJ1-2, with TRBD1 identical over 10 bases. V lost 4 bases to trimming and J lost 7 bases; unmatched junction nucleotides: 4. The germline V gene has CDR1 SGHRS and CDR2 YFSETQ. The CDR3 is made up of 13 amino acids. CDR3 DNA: TGCGCCAGCAGCCTGGGACAGGGGAGTGGCTACACCTTC. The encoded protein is CASSLGQGSGYTF.

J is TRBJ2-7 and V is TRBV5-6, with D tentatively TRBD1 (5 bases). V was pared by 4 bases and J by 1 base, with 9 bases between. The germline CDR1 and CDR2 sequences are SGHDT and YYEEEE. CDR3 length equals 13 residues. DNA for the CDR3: TGTGCCAGCAGCCCAGGGCTATCCTACGAGCAGTACTTC. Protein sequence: CASSPGLSYEQYF.

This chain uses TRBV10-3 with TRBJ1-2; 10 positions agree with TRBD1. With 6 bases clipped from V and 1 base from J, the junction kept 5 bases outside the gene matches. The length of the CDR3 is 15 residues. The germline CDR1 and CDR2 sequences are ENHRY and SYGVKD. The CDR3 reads CAISGQGGGNYGYTF. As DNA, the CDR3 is TGTGCCATCAGCGGACAGGGGGGAGGTAACTATGGCTACACCTTC.

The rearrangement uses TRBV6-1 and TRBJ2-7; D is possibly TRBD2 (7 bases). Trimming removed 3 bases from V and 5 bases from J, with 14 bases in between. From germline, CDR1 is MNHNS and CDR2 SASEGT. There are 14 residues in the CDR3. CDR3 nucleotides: TGTGCCAGCAGTGATGTGGGGGGGCCCCACGAGCAGTACTTC. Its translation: CASSDVGGPHEQYF.

CDR3 in amino acids: CASSLRTSPDTQYF. The CDR3 region has the DNA TGTGCCAGCAGCTTAAGGACTAGCCCAGATACGCAGTATTTT. This chain joins TRBV11-3 and TRBJ2-3; TRBD2 agrees at 8 bases. V shed 2 bases and J 4 bases; nucleotides not matched to a gene: 2. Germline V gene data show CDR1 as SGHNT and CDR2 as YENEEA. The CDR3 contains 14 residues.

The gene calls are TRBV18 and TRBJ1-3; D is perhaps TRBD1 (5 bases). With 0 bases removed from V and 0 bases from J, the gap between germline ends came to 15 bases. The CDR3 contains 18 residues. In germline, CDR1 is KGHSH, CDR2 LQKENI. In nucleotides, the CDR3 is TGTGCCAGCTCACCACCCAACAGGCGGCCGAGCTCTGGAAACACCATATATTTT. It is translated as CASSPPNRRPSSGNTIYF.

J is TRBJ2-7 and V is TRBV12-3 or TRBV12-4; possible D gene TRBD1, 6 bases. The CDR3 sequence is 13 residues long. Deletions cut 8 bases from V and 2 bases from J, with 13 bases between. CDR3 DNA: TGTGCCAGCCACCGGGACAAGACCTACGAGCAGTACTTC. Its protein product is CASHRDKTYEQYF.

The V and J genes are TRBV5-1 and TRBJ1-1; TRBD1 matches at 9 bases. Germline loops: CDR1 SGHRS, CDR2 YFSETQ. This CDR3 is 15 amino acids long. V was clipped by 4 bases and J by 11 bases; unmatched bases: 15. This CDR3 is CASSVLTGGAEKAFF. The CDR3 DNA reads TGCGCCAGCAGCGTACTTACAGGGGGCGCGGAAAAGGCTTTCTTT.

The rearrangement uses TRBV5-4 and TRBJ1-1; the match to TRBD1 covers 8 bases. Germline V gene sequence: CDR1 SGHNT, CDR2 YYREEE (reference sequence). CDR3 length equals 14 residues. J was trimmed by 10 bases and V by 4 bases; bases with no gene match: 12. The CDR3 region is CASSRSGTGSGAFF. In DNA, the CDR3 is TGTGCCAGCAGCCGAAGCGGGACAGGCTCCGGAGCTTTCTTT.

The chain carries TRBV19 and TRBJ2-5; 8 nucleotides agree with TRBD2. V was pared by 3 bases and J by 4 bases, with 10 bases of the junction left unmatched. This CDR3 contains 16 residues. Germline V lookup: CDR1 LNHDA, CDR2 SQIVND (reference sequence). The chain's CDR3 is CASSIMWLAGGETQYF. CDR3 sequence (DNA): TGTGCCAGTAGTATTATGTGGCTCGCGGGGGGAGAGACCCAGTACTTC.

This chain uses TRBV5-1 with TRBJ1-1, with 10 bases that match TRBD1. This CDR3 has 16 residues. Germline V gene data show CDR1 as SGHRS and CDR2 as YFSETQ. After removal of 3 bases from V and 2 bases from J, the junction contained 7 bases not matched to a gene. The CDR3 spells CASSYDRGPLNTEAFF. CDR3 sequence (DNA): TGCGCCAGCAGCTACGACAGGGGGCCCCTAAACACTGAAGCTTTCTTT.

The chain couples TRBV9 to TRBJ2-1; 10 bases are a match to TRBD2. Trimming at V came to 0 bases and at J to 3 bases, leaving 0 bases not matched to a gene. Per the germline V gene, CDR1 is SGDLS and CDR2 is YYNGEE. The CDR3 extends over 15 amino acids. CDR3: CASSVGLAGYNEQFF. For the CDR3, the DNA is TGTGCCAGCAGCGTAGGACTAGCGGGCTACAATGAGCAGTTCTTC.

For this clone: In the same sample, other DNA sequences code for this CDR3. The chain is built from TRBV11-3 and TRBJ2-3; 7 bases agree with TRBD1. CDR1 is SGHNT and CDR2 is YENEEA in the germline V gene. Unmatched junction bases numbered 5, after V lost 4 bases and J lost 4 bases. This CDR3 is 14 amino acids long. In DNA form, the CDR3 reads TGTGCCAGCAGCTCCCGACAGGGCCCAGATACGCAGTATTTT. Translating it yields CASSSRQGPDTQYF.

The chain's CDR3 is CACARDSEFF. Written as DNA, the CDR3 is TGTGCCTGTGCAAGGGACAGCGAGTTCTTC. The V and J genes are TRBV30 and TRBJ2-1; 7 bases agree with TRBD1. Germline values: CDR1 GTSNPN, CDR2 SVGIG (reference sequence). CDR3 length equals 10 residues. V was clipped by 6 bases and J by 14 bases; unmatched bases: 7. The variable domain in full, with the rest retrieved from reference TRBV30 and TRBJ2-1, is SQTIHQWPATLVQPVGSPLSLECTVEGTSNPNLYWYRQAAGRGLQLLFYSVGIGQISSEVPQNLSASRPQDRQFILSSKKLLLSDSGFYLCACARDSEFFGPGTRLTVL.

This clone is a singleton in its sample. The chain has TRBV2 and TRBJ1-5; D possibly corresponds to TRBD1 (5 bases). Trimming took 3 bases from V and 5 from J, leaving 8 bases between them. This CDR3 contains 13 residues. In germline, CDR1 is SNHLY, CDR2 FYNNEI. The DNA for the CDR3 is TGTGCCAGCAGTGACCAGGGCGATCAGCCCCAGCATTTT. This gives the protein CASSDQGDQPQHF.

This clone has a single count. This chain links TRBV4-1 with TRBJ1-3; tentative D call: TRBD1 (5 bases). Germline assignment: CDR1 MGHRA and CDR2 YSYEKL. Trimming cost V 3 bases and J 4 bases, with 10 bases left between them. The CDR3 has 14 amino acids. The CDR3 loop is CASSHVGVGNTIYF. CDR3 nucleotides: TGCGCCAGCAGCCACGTAGGGGTGGGAAACACCATATATTTT.

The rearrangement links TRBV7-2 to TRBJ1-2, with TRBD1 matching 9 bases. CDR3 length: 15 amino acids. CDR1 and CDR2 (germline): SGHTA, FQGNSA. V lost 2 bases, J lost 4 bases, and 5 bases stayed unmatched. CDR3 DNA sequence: TGTGCCAGCAGCTTAACTGTACAGGGGGCCTATGGCTACACCTTC. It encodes CASSLTVQGAYGYTF.

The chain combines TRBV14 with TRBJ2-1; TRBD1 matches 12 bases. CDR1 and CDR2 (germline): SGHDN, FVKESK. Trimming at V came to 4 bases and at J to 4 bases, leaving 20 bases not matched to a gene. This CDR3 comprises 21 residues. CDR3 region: CASSRVYTLGTGGDSYNEQFF. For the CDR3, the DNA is TGTGCCAGCAGCCGAGTCTACACTCTCGGGACAGGGGGCGATTCTTACAATGAGCAGTTCTTC.

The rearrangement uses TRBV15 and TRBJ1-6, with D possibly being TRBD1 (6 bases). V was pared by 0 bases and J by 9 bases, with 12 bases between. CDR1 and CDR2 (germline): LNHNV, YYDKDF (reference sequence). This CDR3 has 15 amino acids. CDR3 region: CATSRDSGEGSPLHF. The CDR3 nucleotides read TGTGCCACCAGCAGAGATTCAGGGGAGGGTTCACCCCTCCACTTT.